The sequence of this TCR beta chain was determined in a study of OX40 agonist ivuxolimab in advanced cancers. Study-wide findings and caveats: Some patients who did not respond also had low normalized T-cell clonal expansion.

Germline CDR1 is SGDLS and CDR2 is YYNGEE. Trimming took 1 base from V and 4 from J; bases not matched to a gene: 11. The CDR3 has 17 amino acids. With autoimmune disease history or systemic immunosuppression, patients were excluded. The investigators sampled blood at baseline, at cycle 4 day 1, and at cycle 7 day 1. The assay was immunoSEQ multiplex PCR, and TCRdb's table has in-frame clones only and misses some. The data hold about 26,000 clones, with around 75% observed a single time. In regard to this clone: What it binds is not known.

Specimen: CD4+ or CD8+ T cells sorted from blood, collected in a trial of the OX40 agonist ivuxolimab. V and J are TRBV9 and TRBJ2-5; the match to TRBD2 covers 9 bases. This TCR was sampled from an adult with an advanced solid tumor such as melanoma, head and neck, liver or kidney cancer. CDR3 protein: CASSVLAGVEVGETQYF. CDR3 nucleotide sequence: TGTGCCAGCAGCGTATTAGCGGGAGTGGAGGTAGGAGAGACCCAGTACTTC.